This T cell receptor beta chain was documented in a study of blood T cell repertoires in COVID-19. Overall study: The samples span acute and convalescent COVID-19 from the United States, Italy and Spain.

Germline V CDR1 and CDR2: MDHEN, SYDVKM. CDR3 length equals 15 residues. V shed 5 bases and J shed 4 bases, with 15 bases lying between them. In the authors' workflow: Estimated nucleated cell counts came from reference gene primer amplification. Clones were sequenced by immunoSEQ multiplex PCR, and TCRdb holds only the in-frame ones, with some missing. The V and J calls and clone size are taken from that table; D and trimming were inferred from the DNA. The sample records 30,000 to 40,000 clones, around nine tenths being singletons. This clonotype originated in a man in his 70s with acute or convalescent COVID-19. Source material: peripheral blood. This chain joins TRBV28 and TRBJ1-5; D gene ambiguous. Here the CDR3 reads CASSLGVEGNQPQHF. The CDR3 region has the DNA TGTGCCAGCAGTCTGGGAGTTGAGGGAAATCAGCCCCAGCATTTT.